What follows is one T cell receptor (beta chain) and its context. The germline V gene encodes CDR1 SGHRS and CDR2 YFSETQ. Trimming removed 4 bases from V and 3 bases from J; junction bases left unmatched: 6. This CDR3 spans 14 amino acids. Data came from immunoSEQ multiplex PCR; TCRdb stores just in-frame clones and leaves some out. The table has about 65,000 clones, 90% seen once; the top ten hold about 1.2%. This sample was included in a study of control samples from healthy donors and cancer patients. The chain links TRBV5-1 to TRBJ2-7; 8 positions match TRBD1. The sequence was collected from a woman in her forties or fifties with colorectal cancer. Sequenced material: PBMCs. CDR3: CASSRPDRDYEQYF. The CDR3 DNA is TGCGCCAGCAGCCGTCCGGACAGGGACTACGAGCAGTACTTC.